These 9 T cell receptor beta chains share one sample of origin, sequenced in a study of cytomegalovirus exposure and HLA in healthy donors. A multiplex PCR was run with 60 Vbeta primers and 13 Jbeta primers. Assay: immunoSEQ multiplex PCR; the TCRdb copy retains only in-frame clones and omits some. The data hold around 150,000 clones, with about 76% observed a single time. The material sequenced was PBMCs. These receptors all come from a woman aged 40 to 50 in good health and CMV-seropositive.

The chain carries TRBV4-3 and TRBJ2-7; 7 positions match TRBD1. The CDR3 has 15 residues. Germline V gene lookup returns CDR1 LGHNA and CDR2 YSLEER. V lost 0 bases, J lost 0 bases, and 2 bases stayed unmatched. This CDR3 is CASSQDRGNSYEQYF. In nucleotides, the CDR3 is TGCGCCAGCAGCCAAGACAGGGGGAACTCCTACGAGCAGTACTTC.

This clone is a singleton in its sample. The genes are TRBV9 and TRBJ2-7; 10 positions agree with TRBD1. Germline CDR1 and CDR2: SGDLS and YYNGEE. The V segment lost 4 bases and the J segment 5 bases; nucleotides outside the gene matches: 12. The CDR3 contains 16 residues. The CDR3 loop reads CASSPAGDRGLDEQYF. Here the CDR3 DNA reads TGTGCCAGCAGCCCCGCGGGGGACAGGGGCCTGGACGAGCAGTACTTC.

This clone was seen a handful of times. The CDR3 DNA reads TGTGCCTGTAGATCCGGGAGTATGAACACTGAAGCTTTCTTT. Translating gives CACRSGSMNTEAFF. The chain carries TRBV30 and TRBJ1-1; D unclear. The CDR3 has 14 residues. V lost 6 bases to trimming and J lost 0 bases, with 14 bases between them. Germline CDR1 reads GTSNPN; CDR2 reads SVGIG (reference sequence).

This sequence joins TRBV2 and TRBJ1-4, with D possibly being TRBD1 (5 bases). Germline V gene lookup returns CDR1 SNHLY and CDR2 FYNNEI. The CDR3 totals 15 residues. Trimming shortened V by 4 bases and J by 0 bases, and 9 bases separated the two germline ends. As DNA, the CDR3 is TGTGCCAGCAGTGGGGACTTCACAACTAATGAAAAACTGTTTTTT. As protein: CASSGDFTTNEKLFF.

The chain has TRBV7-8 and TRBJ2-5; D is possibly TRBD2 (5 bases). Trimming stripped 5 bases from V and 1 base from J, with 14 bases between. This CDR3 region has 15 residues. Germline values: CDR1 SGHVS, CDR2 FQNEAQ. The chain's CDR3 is CASSAKRIFQETQYF. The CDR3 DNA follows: TGTGCCAGCAGCGCGAAGCGGATCTTCCAAGAGACCCAGTACTTC.

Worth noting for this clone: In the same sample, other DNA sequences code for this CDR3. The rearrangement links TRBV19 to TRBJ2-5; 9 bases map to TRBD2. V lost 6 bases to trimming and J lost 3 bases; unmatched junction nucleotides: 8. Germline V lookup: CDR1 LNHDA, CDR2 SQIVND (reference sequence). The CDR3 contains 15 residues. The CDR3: CASRRGGLREETQYF. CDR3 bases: TGTGCCAGTAGGCGGGGGGGCCTACGGGAAGAGACCCAGTACTTC. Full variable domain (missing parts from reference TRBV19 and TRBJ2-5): DGGITQSPKYLFRKEGQNVTLSCEQNLNHDAMYWYRQDPGQGLRLIYYSQIVNDFQKGDIAEGYSVSREKKESFPLTVTSAQKNPTAFYLCASRRGGLREETQYFGPGTRLLVL.

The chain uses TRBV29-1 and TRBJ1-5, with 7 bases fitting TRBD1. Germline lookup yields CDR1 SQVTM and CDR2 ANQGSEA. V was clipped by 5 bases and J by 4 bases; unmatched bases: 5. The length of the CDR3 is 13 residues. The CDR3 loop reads CSVYPGGNQPQHF. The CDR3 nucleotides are TGCAGCGTTTATCCAGGGGGGAATCAGCCCCAGCATTTT. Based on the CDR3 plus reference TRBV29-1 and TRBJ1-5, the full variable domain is SAVISQKPSRDICQRGTSLTIQCQVDSQVTMMFWYRQQPGQSLTLIATANQGSEATYESGFVIDKFPISRPNLTFSTLTVSNMSPEDSSIYLCSVYPGGNQPQHFGDGTRLSIL.

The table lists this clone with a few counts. This CDR3 is CASRRQGAGDTQYF. The CDR3, as DNA: TGTGCCAGCAGAAGACAGGGGGCAGGAGATACGCAGTATTTT. The rearrangement links TRBV28 to TRBJ2-3; 10 bases match TRBD1. Trimming at V came to 6 bases and at J to 5 bases, leaving 5 bases not matched to a gene. The CDR3 length is 14 residues. Germline lookup yields CDR1 MDHEN and CDR2 SYDVKM.

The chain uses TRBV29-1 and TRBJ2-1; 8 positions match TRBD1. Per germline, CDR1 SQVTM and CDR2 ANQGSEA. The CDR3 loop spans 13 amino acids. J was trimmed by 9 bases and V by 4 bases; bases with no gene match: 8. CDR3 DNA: TGCAGCGTTGGAGGGAGTACAGGGGGTGAGCAGTTCTTC. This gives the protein CSVGGSTGGEQFF.